The 13 T cell receptor beta chains listed next were all sequenced from one sample in a study of CD8 T cells in Susac syndrome. Random hexamers were used to reverse transcribe about 0.5 to 1 ug of RNA. TCRdb used MiXCR to reprocess the immunoSEQ multiplex PCR reads, holding one entry per CDR3 protein. The sample holds around 130,000 distinct CDR3 sequences, around 90% seen once. The source material was CD8+ T cells from PBMCs. All receptors come from a human donor with multiple sclerosis.

The chain employs TRBV12-3 or TRBV12-4 and TRBJ2-7; D is undetermined. There are 12 residues in the CDR3. The V and J ends lost 5 bases and 3 bases respectively, with 8 bases between them. The CDR3 DNA is TGTGCCAGCAGTCTCCATTACTACGAGCAGTACTTC. It translates to CASSLHYYEQYF.

J is TRBJ2-1 and V is TRBV6-5; 9 nucleotides agree with TRBD2. CDR1 MNHEY and CDR2 SVGAGI come from the germline V gene. CDR3 length equals 14 residues. Losses at the gene ends were 5 bases for V and 6 bases for J; bases not matched to a gene: 5. The CDR3 spells CASSPGTSLNEQFF. Here the CDR3 DNA reads TGTGCCAGCAGTCCCGGGACTAGCCTCAATGAGCAGTTCTTC.

The chain couples TRBV9 to TRBJ2-5, with D possibly being TRBD1 (5 bases). Germline CDR1 SGDLS, CDR2 YYNGEE. Trimming removed 4 bases at V and 3 bases at J, with 19 bases between. This CDR3 is 16 amino acids long. CDR3 residues: CASSPGIVLLEETQYF. The CDR3 nucleotides are TGTGCCAGCAGCCCAGGGATCGTGCTCTTGGAAGAGACCCAGTACTTC.

This rearrangement joins TRBV7-9 to TRBJ2-5; D gene unclear. The CDR3 is 17 residues long. The germline CDR1 and CDR2 sequences are SEHNR and FQNEAQ (reference sequence). V dropped 3 bases and J dropped 0 bases, with 17 bases sitting between them. As DNA, the CDR3 is TGTGCCAGCAGCTTTGGTGACCAGATCGAGTACCAAGAGACCCAGTACTTC. Translating gives CASSFGDQIEYQETQYF.

The chain couples TRBV2 to TRBJ2-6; D is possibly TRBD2 (5 bases). V shed 5 bases and J shed 2 bases, with 10 bases lying between them. Germline CDR1 is SNHLY and CDR2 is FYNNEI. CDR3 length: 15 residues. In DNA, the CDR3 is TGTGCCAGCAGTACTAGTCGCCCTGGGGCCAACGTCCTGACTTTC. Its protein is CASSTSRPGANVLTF.

V gene TRBV5-4 combines with J gene TRBJ2-1; D may be TRBD1 (7 bases). This CDR3 spans 15 amino acids. Germline lookup yields CDR1 SGHNT and CDR2 YYREEE (reference sequence). Trimming took off 0 bases at V and 8 bases at J, with 15 bases between the two ends. This CDR3 reads CASSLVAGGFDEQFF. The CDR3 DNA sequence: TGTGCCAGCAGCTTGGTGGCAGGGGGGTTCGATGAGCAGTTCTTC.

CDR3 DNA: TGTGCCAGCAGCTTAAAGGGGGGGATGAACACTGAAGCTTTCTTT. Amino acids: CASSLKGGMNTEAFF. This chain uses TRBV13 with TRBJ1-1; TRBD1 is a possible D gene (6 bases). Germline V CDR1 and CDR2: PRHDT, FYEKMQ (reference sequence). There are 15 residues in the CDR3. Between the trimmed V and J ends, which lost 2 bases and 0 bases, there was a span of 10 bases. The variable domain in full, with the rest retrieved from reference TRBV13 and TRBJ1-1, is AAGVIQSPRHLIKEKRETATLKCYPIPRHDTVYWYQQGPGQDPQFLISFYEKMQSDKGSIPDRFSAQQFSDYHSELNMSSLELGDSALYFCASSLKGGMNTEAFFGQGTRLTVV.

This chain connects TRBV6-2 or TRBV6-3 to TRBJ2-6; D is ambiguous. CDR1 and CDR2 (germline): MNHEY, SVGEGT. The CDR3 has 16 amino acids. The V and J ends lost 2 bases and 4 bases respectively, with 12 bases between them. In DNA form, the CDR3 reads TGTGCCAGCAGTTACCTCGTGGGAACCGGGGCCAACGTCCTGACTTTC. It translates to CASSYLVGTGANVLTF.

The chain links TRBV6-2 or TRBV6-3 to TRBJ2-7; unclear D gene. Trimming stripped 2 bases from V and 3 bases from J, with 8 bases between. Germline CDR1 is MNHEY and CDR2 is SVGEGT. The CDR3 contains 13 residues. DNA of the CDR3: TGTGCCAGCAGTTACGTTCGTGGCTACGAGCAGTACTTC. Encoded protein: CASSYVRGYEQYF.

V is TRBV27 and J is TRBJ2-3, with D uncertain. Looked up from germline, CDR1 is MNHEY and CDR2 is SMNVEV (reference sequence). With 6 bases removed from V and 7 bases from J, the gap between germline ends came to 17 bases. CDR3 length equals 14 residues. The CDR3 reads CASRGRPSVNTQYF. The CDR3 nucleotides are TGTGCCAGCAGAGGTCGGCCGAGTGTGAATACGCAGTATTTT.

This chain joins TRBV28 and TRBJ2-1; 11 positions agree with TRBD1. In germline, CDR1 is MDHEN, CDR2 SYDVKM. V shed 2 bases, J shed 6 bases, and the junction held 6 bases outside the gene matches. The CDR3 consists of 16 residues. The CDR3 protein is CASSLEGTGGFNEQFF. DNA for the CDR3: TGTGCCAGCAGTTTAGAAGGGACAGGGGGTTTCAATGAGCAGTTCTTC.

This rearrangement joins TRBV6-1 to TRBJ2-7; 10 bases agree with TRBD1. CDR3 length: 14 residues. Germline V CDR1 and CDR2: MNHNS, SASEGT. The V segment lost 4 bases and the J segment 5 bases; nucleotides outside the gene matches: 5. The CDR3 DNA reads TGTGCCAGCAGTGTTGGACAGGGGGGGGACGAGCAGTACTTC. Translation: CASSVGQGGDEQYF.

The chain uses TRBV7-9 and TRBJ2-5; D is unclear. The germline gives CDR1 SEHNR, CDR2 FQNEAQ (reference sequence). Deletions cut 8 bases from V and 5 bases from J, with 9 bases between. The CDR3 runs 11 residues. CDR3 amino acids: CASGLLETQYF. The CDR3 DNA reads TGTGCCAGCGGCCTTTTGGAGACCCAGTACTTC.